A selection of T cell receptor beta chains follows, all from one sample in a study of T cell repertoires in cytomegalovirus infection. TCRdb recomputed calls from the reads with MiXCR, one row per CDR3 protein. The data contain about 700,000 distinct CDR3 sequences, 33% of them singletons. These TCRs are of unknown antigen specificity. Sequencing was performed on cultured PBMCs, taken from culture after CMV antigen stimulation. The receptors were sampled from a human donor in good health (CMV status not recorded). Some clones in this sample may be carry-over from other donors' samples. CDR3s include the opening cysteine and the closing phenylalanine or tryptophan. D genes are given only for firm matches. Clone size, where shown, is once, few, many, or a class for clones that have expanded.

CDR3 length: 12; D gene: TRBD2; J gene: TRBJ2-1; clone size: .; V gene: TRBV10-3; CDR3 protein: CAIAGGTDEQFF; CDR3 DNA: TGTGCCATAGCGGGGGGCACCGATGAGCAGTTCTTC
CDR3 length: 14; D gene: TRBD1; J gene: TRBJ1-5; clone size: .; V gene: TRBV20-1; CDR3 protein: CSARDSRGNQPQHF; CDR3 DNA: TGCAGTGCTCGGGACAGTCGGGGCAATCAGCCCCAGCATTTT
CDR3 length: 14; D gene: TRBD2; J gene: TRBJ2-1; clone size: few; V gene: TRBV19; CDR3 protein: CASSPGAGAHEQFF; CDR3 DNA: TGTGCCAGTAGCCCCGGAGCGGGAGCACATGAGCAGTTCTTC
CDR3 length: 15; D gene: .; J gene: TRBJ1-3; clone size: .; V gene: TRBV7-8; CDR3 protein: CASSPSRISGNTIYF; CDR3 DNA: TGTGCCAGCAGCCCCAGCCGGATCTCTGGAAACACCATATATTTT
CDR3 length: 17; D gene: TRBD2; J gene: TRBJ2-3; clone size: few; V gene: TRBV4-3; CDR3 protein: CASSQDSYGREGDTQYF; CDR3 DNA: TGCGCCAGCAGCCAAGATAGTTATGGCAGGGAGGGTGATACGCAGTATTTT
CDR3 length: 16; D gene: TRBD2; J gene: TRBJ2-7; clone size: few; V gene: TRBV7-2; CDR3 protein: CASSLVTGGASYEQYF; CDR3 DNA: TGTGCCAGCAGCTTAGTAACGGGGGGGGCCTCCTACGAGCAGTACTTC
CDR3 length: 14; D gene: .; J gene: TRBJ1-6; clone size: .; V gene: TRBV7-8; CDR3 protein: CASSPPWPNSPLHF; CDR3 DNA: TGTGCCAGCAGCCCCCCCTGGCCGAATTCACCCCTCCACTTT
CDR3 length: 14; D gene: TRBD1; J gene: TRBJ1-2; clone size: .; V gene: TRBV12-3/TRBV12-4; CDR3 protein: CASTRTGVHYGYTF; CDR3 DNA: TGTGCCAGCACTCGGACAGGGGTTCACTATGGCTACACCTTC
CDR3 length: 15; D gene: .; J gene: TRBJ1-5; clone size: many; V gene: TRBV7-8; CDR3 protein: CASSLSRTDNQPQHF; CDR3 DNA: TGTGCCAGCAGCTTAAGTCGGACAGACAATCAGCCCCAGCATTTT
CDR3 length: 14; D gene: .; J gene: TRBJ1-5; clone size: few; V gene: TRBV12-3/TRBV12-4; CDR3 protein: CASSFGDHALPQHF; CDR3 DNA: TGTGCCAGCAGTTTTGGGGATCATGCGTTACCCCAGCATTTT
CDR3 length: 15; D gene: .; J gene: TRBJ1-3; clone size: few; V gene: TRBV4-1; CDR3 protein: CASSQDRSTGNTIYF; CDR3 DNA: TGTGCCAGCAGCCAAGACAGGTCTACTGGAAACACCATATATTTT
CDR3 length: 17; D gene: .; J gene: TRBJ2-5; clone size: few; V gene: TRBV7-2; CDR3 protein: CASSLGGWGGSQETQYF; CDR3 DNA: TGTGCCAGCAGCTTAGGGGGCTGGGGCGGATCACAAGAGACCCAGTACTTC
CDR3 length: 13; D gene: .; J gene: TRBJ1-2; clone size: .; V gene: TRBV7-8; CDR3 protein: CASSGISLYGYTF; CDR3 DNA: TGTGCCAGCAGCGGGATCAGCCTCTATGGCTACACCTTC
CDR3 length: 14; D gene: TRBD1; J gene: TRBJ1-1; clone size: .; V gene: TRBV7-6; CDR3 protein: CASSVGDRGSEAFF; CDR3 DNA: TGTGCCAGCAGCGTCGGGGACAGGGGCTCTGAAGCTTTCTTT
CDR3 length: 15; D gene: .; J gene: TRBJ2-1; clone size: .; V gene: TRBV18; CDR3 protein: CASSPEIAGYNEQFF; CDR3 DNA: TGTGCCAGCTCACCAGAAATAGCCGGTTACAATGAGCAGTTCTTC
CDR3 length: 14; D gene: .; J gene: TRBJ2-1; clone size: .; V gene: TRBV5-5; CDR3 protein: CASSFRTVNNEQFF; CDR3 DNA: TGTGCCAGCAGCTTTCGGACGGTGAACAATGAGCAGTTCTTC
CDR3 length: 15; D gene: TRBD1; J gene: TRBJ1-6; clone size: .; V gene: TRBV5-1; CDR3 protein: CASKTGGVGYSPLHF; CDR3 DNA: TGCGCCAGCAAGACAGGGGGCGTCGGTTATTCACCCCTCCACTTT
CDR3 length: 16; D gene: TRBD1; J gene: TRBJ1-5; clone size: .; V gene: TRBV28; CDR3 protein: CASSPWGRGLNQPQHF; CDR3 DNA: TGTGCCAGCAGTCCTTGGGGCAGGGGGCTCAATCAGCCCCAGCATTTT
CDR3 length: 15; D gene: .; J gene: TRBJ1-2; clone size: .; V gene: TRBV5-1; CDR3 protein: CASSLSVGGSYGYTF; CDR3 DNA: TGCGCCAGCAGCTTGTCGGTGGGAGGTAGCTATGGCTACACCTTC
CDR3 length: 18; D gene: TRBD2; J gene: TRBJ2-5; clone size: few; V gene: TRBV20-1; CDR3 protein: CSARDQLAGDWYQETQYF; CDR3 DNA: TGCAGTGCTAGAGATCAACTAGCGGGGGACTGGTACCAAGAGACCCAGTACTTC
CDR3 length: 13; D gene: .; J gene: TRBJ2-2; clone size: .; V gene: TRBV19; CDR3 protein: CASSITNTGELFF; CDR3 DNA: TGTGCCAGTAGTATAACGAACACCGGGGAGCTGTTTTTT
CDR3 length: 15; D gene: TRBD1; J gene: TRBJ2-5; clone size: few; V gene: TRBV19; CDR3 protein: CASSIRTGVRETQYF; CDR3 DNA: TGTGCCAGTAGTATTAGGACAGGGGTCCGAGAGACCCAGTACTTC
CDR3 length: 14; D gene: .; J gene: TRBJ2-3; clone size: .; V gene: TRBV12-3/TRBV12-4; CDR3 protein: CASGGFSYTDTQYF; CDR3 DNA: TGTGCCAGCGGGGGATTTAGCTACACAGATACGCAGTATTTT
CDR3 length: 14; D gene: .; J gene: TRBJ2-3; clone size: .; V gene: TRBV6-5; CDR3 protein: CASSPGSSGSTQYF; CDR3 DNA: TGTGCCAGCAGTCCCGGTAGTAGCGGCAGTACGCAGTATTTT
CDR3 length: 12; D gene: .; J gene: TRBJ2-1; clone size: .; V gene: TRBV20-1; CDR3 protein: CSAQKEYNEQFF; CDR3 DNA: TGCAGTGCCCAAAAAGAATACAATGAGCAGTTCTTC
CDR3 length: 20; D gene: TRBD2; J gene: TRBJ2-7; clone size: .; V gene: TRBV20-1; CDR3 protein: CSARDSLPRGGAGYSYEQYF; CDR3 DNA: TGCAGTGCTAGAGATTCCCTCCCGCGCGGGGGGGCAGGTTATTCCTACGAGCAGTACTTC
CDR3 length: 16; D gene: .; J gene: TRBJ2-3; clone size: few; V gene: TRBV11-2; CDR3 protein: CASSSAYISSTDTQYF; CDR3 DNA: TGTGCCAGCAGCTCCGCTTACATATCAAGCACAGATACGCAGTATTTT
CDR3 length: 16; D gene: .; J gene: TRBJ2-2; clone size: many; V gene: TRBV7-6; CDR3 protein: CASSLYGGMSVGELFF; CDR3 DNA: TGTGCCAGCAGCTTATATGGCGGAATGAGTGTCGGGGAGCTGTTTTTT